The 18 T cell receptor beta chains presented below share a single source sample, sequenced in a study of post-analysis software for immune sequencing data. Findings and caveats of the study: Among 4 or 5 TRBV segments more frequent in patients than controls were TRBV5-6, TRBV5-1 and TRBV20-1.

Their recognized antigens are unknown. Each TCR beta cDNA library carried unique molecular identifiers. TCRdb used MiXCR to reprocess the PCR reads, holding one entry per CDR3 protein. The sample lists 350,000 to 450,000 distinct CDR3 sequences; roughly 40% were seen once. Sequenced: blood. All receptors come from a girl aged 2-10 years with multiple sclerosis.

This sequence joins TRBV5-1 and TRBJ1-1; 7 bases map to TRBD1. V was pared by 4 bases and J by 5 bases, with 8 bases of the junction left unmatched. This CDR3 has 14 amino acids. CDR1 and CDR2 from the germline V gene are SGHRS and YFSETQ. CDR3 sequence: CASSPGRGETEAFF. For the CDR3, the DNA is TGCGCCAGCAGCCCCGGCAGGGGGGAAACTGAAGCTTTCTTT. Full variable domain (missing parts from reference TRBV5-1 and TRBJ1-1): KAGVTQTPRYLIKTRGQQVTLSCSPISGHRSVSWYQQTPGQGLQFLFEYFSETQRNKGNFPGRFSGRQFSNSRSEMNVSTLELGDSALYLCASSPGRGETEAFFGQGTRLTVV.

This sequence joins TRBV20-1 and TRBJ2-7; 8 nucleotides align to TRBD2. Germline V gene data show CDR1 as DFQATT and CDR2 as SNEGSKA (reference sequence). Trimming at V came to 5 bases and at J to 0 bases, leaving 9 bases not matched to a gene. This CDR3 contains 15 residues. The CDR3 loop reads CSARRLAPSSYEQYF. CDR3 bases: TGCAGTGCTCGTAGACTAGCGCCCAGCTCCTACGAGCAGTACTTC.

This clonotype was detected many times. The chain recombines TRBV2 with TRBJ2-3; D gene ambiguous. Germline values: CDR1 SNHLY, CDR2 FYNNEI. V lost 3 bases, J lost 5 bases, and 3 bases lay in between. The CDR3 totals 11 residues. The CDR3 spells CASSDRDTQYF. CDR3 nucleotides: TGTGCCAGCAGTGACAGAGATACGCAGTATTTT.

This clonotype has a single count. The chain links TRBV10-3 to TRBJ2-1; no clear D gene. The DNA matches TRBJ2-7 better at its end, which makes the J call doubtful. Germline CDR1 ENHRY, CDR2 SYGVKD. The CDR3 is 16 amino acids. The CDR3 region is CAISESPNAQDNEQYF. CDR3 DNA sequence: TGTGCCATCAGTGAGTCGCCGAATGCGCAAGACAATGAGCAGTACTTC.

The sample holds a few counts of this clonotype. The V call is TRBV15, the J call TRBJ2-7, with 7 bases lining up with TRBD2. The ends lost 0 bases at V and 3 bases at J; junction bases unmatched: 11. CDR1 is LNHNV and CDR2 is YYDKDF in the germline V gene (reference sequence). This CDR3 is built from 17 residues. Here the CDR3 reads CATSRDQNRRGFYEQYF. The CDR3 coding sequence is TGTGCCACCAGCAGAGATCAAAATCGGCGGGGGTTCTACGAGCAGTACTTC.

This clonotype was counted only a few times. This rearrangement joins TRBV29-1 to TRBJ1-1; the D is unclear. V lost 8 bases, J lost 4 bases, and 14 bases lay in between. This CDR3 has 12 residues. Germline V gene sequence: CDR1 SQVTM, CDR2 ANQGSEA. CDR3 amino acids: CSTFRARTEAFF. The DNA for the CDR3 is TGCAGCACTTTTAGGGCCCGCACTGAAGCTTTCTTT.

The V and J genes are TRBV20-1 and TRBJ2-5; tentative D call: TRBD2 (6 bases). The CDR3 loop spans 14 amino acids. Deletions cut 5 bases from V and 4 bases from J, with 17 bases between. Germline CDR1 reads DFQATT; CDR2 reads SNEGSKA (reference sequence). The CDR3 here is CSALSGLTGETQYF. CDR3 in DNA: TGCAGTGCTCTTAGCGGATTGACGGGAGAGACCCAGTACTTC.

V is TRBV20-1 and J is TRBJ2-1; the match to TRBD2 covers 9 bases. Per the germline V gene, CDR1 is DFQATT and CDR2 is SNEGSKA (reference sequence). Trimming cost V 3 bases and J 5 bases; bases outside gene matches: 8. The CDR3 is 15 amino acids. The CDR3 region has the DNA TGCAGTGCTAGTATGACTAGCGGCGTCGACAATGAGCAGTTCTTC. It codes for CSASMTSGVDNEQFF.

The V and J genes are TRBV7-2 and TRBJ2-7; TRBD2 matches at 10 bases. V lost 1 base to trimming and J lost 4 bases; unmatched junction nucleotides: 10. The CDR3 has 17 residues. Germline V lookup: CDR1 SGHTA, CDR2 FQGNSA. CDR3 amino acids: CASSLVRLAGVPYEQYF. CDR3 nucleotide sequence: TGTGCCAGCAGCTTAGTAAGGCTAGCGGGAGTTCCGTACGAGCAGTACTTC.

The gene calls are TRBV7-3 and TRBJ1-1; D ambiguous. Per germline, CDR1 SGHTA and CDR2 FQGTGA. Trimming removed 2 bases from V and 6 bases from J, with 10 bases in between. The CDR3 is 13 residues long. The CDR3 loop is CASSLSLRAEAFF. Here the CDR3 DNA reads TGTGCCAGCAGCTTATCCTTGAGGGCTGAAGCTTTCTTT.

CDR3 DNA sequence: TGTGCCAGCAGTCGACAGGGTCCAATCGGGTTTTATGGCTACACCTTC. Its translation is CASSRQGPIGFYGYTF. V is TRBV6-1 and J is TRBJ1-2; 7 positions match TRBD1. CDR3 size: 16 residues. Germline CDR1 is MNHNS and CDR2 is SASEGT. J gave up 5 bases and V 5 bases, and 14 bases lay outside the gene matches.

This clonotype was counted a few times. The chain is built from TRBV5-1 and TRBJ2-7, with 8 bases lining up with TRBD1. The length of the CDR3 is 17 residues. Looked up from germline, CDR1 is SGHRS and CDR2 is YFSETQ. The J segment lost 0 bases and the V segment lost 2 bases, leaving 10 bases of the junction unmatched. The CDR3 is CASSFYTGTGPSYEQYF. The DNA of the CDR3 is TGCGCCAGCAGCTTCTACACCGGGACAGGTCCCTCCTACGAGCAGTACTTC.

In this sample, this clonotype turned up many times. The rearrangement links TRBV6-5 to TRBJ2-5, with no clear D. This CDR3 spans 14 amino acids. V was clipped by 3 bases and J by 0 bases, with 8 bases between them. CDR1 MNHEY and CDR2 SVGAGI come from the germline V gene. The CDR3 is CASSYGTDQETQYF. The CDR3 DNA reads as TGTGCCAGCAGTTATGGCACGGACCAAGAGACCCAGTACTTC.

J is TRBJ2-3 and V is TRBV20-1; D unresolved. CDR1 DFQATT and CDR2 SNEGSKA come from the germline V gene (reference sequence). V gave up 4 bases and J gave up 2 bases, with 19 bases separating them. This CDR3 is 16 amino acids long. CDR3 bases: TGCAGTGCTAAGTCTAGGGTAACAAGCCTCACAGATACGCAGTATTTT. Its protein is CSAKSRVTSLTDTQYF.

The genes are TRBV7-2 and TRBJ2-1; maybe TRBD2 (6 bases). Germline V gene data show CDR1 as SGHTA and CDR2 as FQGNSA. The CDR3 covers 15 residues. V lost 1 base and J 0 bases, leaving 7 bases between the germline ends. The CDR3 here is CASSLDGSSYNEQFF. The CDR3 bases are TGTGCCAGCAGCTTAGACGGGAGCTCCTACAATGAGCAGTTCTTC.

The chain joins TRBV7-9 to TRBJ2-6; D unresolved. From germline, CDR1 is SEHNR and CDR2 FQNEAQ (reference sequence). V was pared by 1 base and J by 0 bases, with 13 bases between. The CDR3 has 18 amino acids. CDR3 loop: CASSLGGRSFSGANVLTF. The CDR3 nucleotides are TGTGCCAGCAGCTTAGGTGGAAGGTCCTTCTCTGGGGCCAACGTCCTGACTTTC.

Only a few counts were recorded for this clonotype. V usage is TRBV6-6 and J usage is TRBJ2-3, with TRBD2 matching 8 bases. The ends lost 8 bases at V and 1 base at J; junction bases unmatched: 5. Germline V gene data show CDR1 as MNHNY and CDR2 as SVGAGI (reference sequence). The CDR3 loop spans 14 amino acids. CDR3 sequence reads: CASETSAGTDTQYF. DNA of the CDR3: TGTGCCAGCGAGACTAGCGCTGGCACAGATACGCAGTATTTT.

The chain is built from TRBV7-3 and TRBJ1-6; 10 positions match TRBD1. Losses at the gene ends were 6 bases for V and 7 bases for J; bases not matched to a gene: 6. Germline V gene sequence: CDR1 SGHTA, CDR2 FQGTGA. CDR3 length: 15 amino acids. The chain's CDR3 is CASRRDRGINSPLHF. The DNA of the CDR3 is TGTGCCAGCAGGCGGGACAGGGGTATCAATTCACCCCTCCACTTT.